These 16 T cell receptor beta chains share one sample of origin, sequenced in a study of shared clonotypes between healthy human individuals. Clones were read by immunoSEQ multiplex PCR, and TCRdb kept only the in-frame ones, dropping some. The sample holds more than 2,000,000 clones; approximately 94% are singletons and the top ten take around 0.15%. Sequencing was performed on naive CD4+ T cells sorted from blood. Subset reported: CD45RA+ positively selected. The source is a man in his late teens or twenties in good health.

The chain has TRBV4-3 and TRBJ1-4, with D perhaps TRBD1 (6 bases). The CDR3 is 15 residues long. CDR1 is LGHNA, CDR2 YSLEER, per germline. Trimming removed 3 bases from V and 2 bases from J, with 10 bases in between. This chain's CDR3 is CASSHRGDTNEKLFF. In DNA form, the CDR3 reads TGCGCCAGCAGCCACAGGGGCGACACTAATGAAAAACTGTTTTTT.

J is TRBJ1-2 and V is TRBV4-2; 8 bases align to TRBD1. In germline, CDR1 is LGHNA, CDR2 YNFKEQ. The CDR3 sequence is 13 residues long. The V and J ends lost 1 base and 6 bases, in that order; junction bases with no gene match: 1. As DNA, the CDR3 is TGTGCCAGCAGCCAAGCACAGGGGGATGGCTACACCTTC. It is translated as CASSQAQGDGYTF.

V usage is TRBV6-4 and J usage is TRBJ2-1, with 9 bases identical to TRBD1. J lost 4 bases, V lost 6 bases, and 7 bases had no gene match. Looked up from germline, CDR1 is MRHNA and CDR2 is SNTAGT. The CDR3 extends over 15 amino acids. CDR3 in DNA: TGTGCCAGCAGCCGGACAGGGGTAGGGTACAATGAGCAGTTCTTC. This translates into CASSRTGVGYNEQFF.

The CDR3, as DNA: TGTGCCAGTAGTTACGCAGGGAGTATTTGGGATAATTCACCCCTCCACTTT. This sequence encodes CASSYAGSIWDNSPLHF. V is TRBV19 and J is TRBJ1-6, with D perhaps TRBD1 (5 bases). V was clipped by 5 bases and J by 5 bases, with 19 bases between them. CDR1 is LNHDA, CDR2 SQIVND, per germline (reference sequence). The CDR3 sequence is 17 residues long.

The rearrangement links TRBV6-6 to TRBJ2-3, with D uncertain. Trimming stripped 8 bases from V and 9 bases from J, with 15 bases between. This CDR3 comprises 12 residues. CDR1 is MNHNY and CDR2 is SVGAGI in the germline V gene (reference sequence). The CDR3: CASGPDPKTQYF. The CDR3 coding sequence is TGTGCCAGCGGGCCCGACCCAAAAACGCAGTATTTT.

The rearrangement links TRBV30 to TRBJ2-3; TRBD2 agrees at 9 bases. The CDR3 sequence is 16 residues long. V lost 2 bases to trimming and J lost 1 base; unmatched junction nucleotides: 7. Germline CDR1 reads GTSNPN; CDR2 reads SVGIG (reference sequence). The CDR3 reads CAWSPYRTSGTDTQYF. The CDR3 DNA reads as TGTGCCTGGAGTCCCTATCGGACTAGCGGCACAGATACGCAGTATTTT.

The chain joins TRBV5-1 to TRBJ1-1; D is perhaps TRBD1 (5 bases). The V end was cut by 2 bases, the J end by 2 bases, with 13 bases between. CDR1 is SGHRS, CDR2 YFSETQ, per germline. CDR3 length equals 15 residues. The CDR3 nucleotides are TGCGCCAGCAGCTTTTCCGGGGGTATTAACACTGAAGCTTTCTTT. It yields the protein CASSFSGGINTEAFF.

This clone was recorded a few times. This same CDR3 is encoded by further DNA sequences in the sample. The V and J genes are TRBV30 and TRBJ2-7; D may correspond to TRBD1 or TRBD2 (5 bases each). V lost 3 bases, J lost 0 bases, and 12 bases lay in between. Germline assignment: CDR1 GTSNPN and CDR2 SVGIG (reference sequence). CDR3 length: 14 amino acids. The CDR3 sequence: CAWSNRDGSYEQYF. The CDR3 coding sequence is TGTGCCTGGAGCAACCGGGACGGCTCCTACGAGCAGTACTTC.

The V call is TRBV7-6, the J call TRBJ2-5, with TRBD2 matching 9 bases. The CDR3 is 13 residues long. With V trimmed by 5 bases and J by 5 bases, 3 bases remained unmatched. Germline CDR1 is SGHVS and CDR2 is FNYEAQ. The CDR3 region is CASSVGLAETQYF. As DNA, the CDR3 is TGTGCCAGCAGCGTCGGACTAGCGGAGACCCAGTACTTC.

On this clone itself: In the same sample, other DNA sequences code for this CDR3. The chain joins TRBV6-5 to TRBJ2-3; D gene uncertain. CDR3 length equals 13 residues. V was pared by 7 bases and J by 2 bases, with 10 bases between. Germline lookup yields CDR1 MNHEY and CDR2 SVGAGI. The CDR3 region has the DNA TGTGCCAGCACCCGGAGACTCACAGATACGCAGTATTTT. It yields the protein CASTRRLTDTQYF.

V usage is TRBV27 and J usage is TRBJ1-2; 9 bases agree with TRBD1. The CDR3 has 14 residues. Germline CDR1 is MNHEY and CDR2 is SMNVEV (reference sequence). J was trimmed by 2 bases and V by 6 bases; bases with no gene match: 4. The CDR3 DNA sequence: TGTGCCAGCAGCCCTGGACAGGGGAACTATGGCTACACCTTC. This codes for CASSPGQGNYGYTF.

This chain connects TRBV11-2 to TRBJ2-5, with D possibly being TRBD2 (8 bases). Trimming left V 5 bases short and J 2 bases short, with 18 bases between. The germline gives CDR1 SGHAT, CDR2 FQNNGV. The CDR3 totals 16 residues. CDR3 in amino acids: CASSQGVAGPQETQYF. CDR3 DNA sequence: TGTGCCAGCAGCCAGGGGGTAGCGGGGCCTCAAGAGACCCAGTACTTC. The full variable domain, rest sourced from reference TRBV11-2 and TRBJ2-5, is EAGVAQSPRYKIIEKRQSVAFWCNPISGHATLYWYQQILGQGPKLLIQFQNNGVVDDSQLPKDRFSAERLKGVDSTLKIQPAKLEDSAVYLCASSQGVAGPQETQYFGPGTRLLVL.

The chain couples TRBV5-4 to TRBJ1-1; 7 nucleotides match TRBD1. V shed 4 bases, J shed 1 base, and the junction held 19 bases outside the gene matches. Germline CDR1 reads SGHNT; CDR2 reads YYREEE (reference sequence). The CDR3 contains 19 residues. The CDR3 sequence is CASSPRLIGTAARNTEAFF. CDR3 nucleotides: TGTGCCAGCAGCCCTAGGTTAATAGGGACAGCAGCAAGGAACACTGAAGCTTTCTTT.

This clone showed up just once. Here the CDR3 DNA reads TGCAGCGCCCAACGGCCAGGACGCATCGAGCAGTACTTC. Translated: CSAQRPGRIEQYF. The V gene is TRBV29-1, the J gene TRBJ2-7; D gene uncertain. Trimming stripped 7 bases from V and 6 bases from J, with 19 bases between. The CDR3 consists of 13 residues. The germline CDR1 and CDR2 sequences are SQVTM and ANQGSEA.

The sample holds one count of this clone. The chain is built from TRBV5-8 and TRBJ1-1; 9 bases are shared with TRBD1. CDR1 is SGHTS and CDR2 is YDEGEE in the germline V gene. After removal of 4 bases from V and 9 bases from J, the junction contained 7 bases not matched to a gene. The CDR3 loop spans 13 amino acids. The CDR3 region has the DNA TGTGCCAGCAGCCCGGACAGGGGAGGGAAAGCTTTCTTT. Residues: CASSPDRGGKAFF.

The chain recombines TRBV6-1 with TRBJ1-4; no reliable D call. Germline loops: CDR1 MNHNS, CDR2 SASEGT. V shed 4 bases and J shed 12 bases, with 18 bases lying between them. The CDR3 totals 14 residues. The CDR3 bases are TGTGCCAGCAGTGTTTTGGCACCCGGAGTGGAACTGTTTTTT. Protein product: CASSVLAPGVELFF.